The 29 T cell receptor beta chains presented below share a single source sample, sequenced in a study of shared clonotypes between healthy human individuals. Method: immunoSEQ multiplex PCR; TCRdb's copy keeps in-frame clones and lacks some. The sample contains about 680,000 clones, around 74% of which appear only once. Sequencing was carried out using memory CD4+ T cells sorted from blood. Subset in this sample: CD45RA-negative fraction. All receptors derive from a woman younger than 45 in good health.

The V and J genes are TRBV19 and TRBJ2-3; 12 bases match TRBD2. V lost 6 bases to trimming and J lost 4 bases; unmatched junction nucleotides: 5. This CDR3 has 15 residues. Germline values: CDR1 LNHDA, CDR2 SQIVND (reference sequence). The CDR3 bases are TGTGCCAGTAGGCCGGCTAGCGGGAGGGCAGATACGCAGTATTTT. Translation: CASRPASGRADTQYF.

In this sample, this clone turned up a few times. This chain connects TRBV4-1 to TRBJ1-4; 7 nucleotides align to TRBD1. The CDR3 length is 15 residues. In germline, CDR1 is MGHRA, CDR2 YSYEKL. V lost 5 bases and J lost 7; bases outside the gene matches: 10. CDR3 residues: CASSTQTGFIEKLFF. CDR3 DNA: TGCGCCAGCAGCACTCAGACAGGGTTCATTGAAAAACTGTTTTTT.

Points on this clone: This CDR3 is also generated by other DNA sequences in the sample. V and J are TRBV5-1 and TRBJ2-1; 12 bases line up with TRBD2. The CDR3 has 15 residues. Trimming at V came to 3 bases and at J to 7 bases, leaving 5 bases not matched to a gene. Germline V gives CDR1 SGHRS, CDR2 YFSETQ. The chain's CDR3 is CASSSGLAGTNEQFF. CDR3 DNA sequence: TGCGCCAGCAGCTCCGGACTAGCGGGAACGAATGAGCAGTTCTTC.

This clone was observed at least ten times. CDR3 residues: CASSLSRFSTDTQYF. In DNA, the CDR3 is TGTGCCAGCAGTTTATCGAGATTCTCCACAGATACGCAGTATTTT. The V call is TRBV27, the J call TRBJ2-3; D is unresolved. CDR1 MNHEY and CDR2 SMNVEV come from the germline V gene (reference sequence). V lost 0 bases, J lost 2 bases, and 9 bases lay in between. The CDR3 spans 15 residues.

V and J are TRBV5-1 and TRBJ2-3; 7 nucleotides line up with TRBD1. Germline V gives CDR1 SGHRS, CDR2 YFSETQ. V was pared by 3 bases and J by 1 base, with 8 bases of the junction left unmatched. The CDR3 is 16 residues long. The CDR3 nucleotides read TGCGCCAGCAGCTCCGGTCCCGGGACAGGCACAGATACGCAGTATTTT. This gives the protein CASSSGPGTGTDTQYF.

The chain carries TRBV15 and TRBJ2-1, with TRBD1 as a possible D gene (6 bases). The CDR3 is made up of 15 amino acids. The germline V gene has CDR1 LNHNV and CDR2 YYDKDF (reference sequence). The V end lost 1 base, the J end lost 4 bases, and 11 bases lay between the germline ends. As DNA, the CDR3 is TGTGCCACCAGCAGAGTACGGGACAAGTACAATGAGCAGTTCTTC. It encodes CATSRVRDKYNEQFF.

This clone showed up just once. The V call is TRBV2, the J call TRBJ2-1; D remains unclear. The ends were cut back, 5 bases at V and 4 bases at J, with 9 bases in the middle. There are 13 residues in the CDR3. Germline lookup yields CDR1 SNHLY and CDR2 FYNNEI. CDR3 sequence: CASSLGFYNEQFF. The DNA of the CDR3 is TGTGCCAGCAGTTTGGGGTTTTACAATGAGCAGTTCTTC.

The chain combines TRBV5-1 with TRBJ2-5; D gene uncertain. The ends were cut back, 5 bases at V and 0 bases at J, with 11 bases in the middle. CDR1 and CDR2 (germline): SGHRS, YFSETQ. The CDR3 covers 14 residues. The CDR3 DNA is TGCGCCAGCAGGCAGAGCTACCACCAAGAGACCCAGTACTTC. As protein: CASRQSYHQETQYF.

This chain joins TRBV15 and TRBJ1-5, with D possibly TRBD1 on 5 matching bases. CDR1 and CDR2 from the germline V gene are LNHNV and YYDKDF (reference sequence). The CDR3 sequence is 15 residues long. The ends were cut back, 0 bases at V and 6 bases at J, with 12 bases in the middle. The CDR3 loop reads CATSRDLEGPQPQHF. CDR3 bases: TGTGCCACCAGCAGAGATTTGGAGGGGCCTCAGCCCCAGCATTTT.

This sequence joins TRBV28 and TRBJ1-4; 8 nucleotides agree with TRBD1. Trimming took 2 bases from V and 2 from J; bases not matched to a gene: 1. CDR3 length: 15 amino acids. Germline-derived CDR1 and CDR2 are MDHEN and SYDVKM. The CDR3 is CASSLRTGTNEKLFF. The CDR3 coding sequence is TGTGCCAGCAGTTTAAGGACAGGGACTAATGAAAAACTGTTTTTT.

Notes on this clone: The junction and the germline gene differ at one end; a read error may be behind it. This chain joins TRBV5-3 and TRBJ2-2; D is possibly TRBD1 (6 bases). TRBV5-3 counts as an open reading frame of uncertain function. The CDR3 covers 14 residues. The CDR3 sequence is CASSLAGVAGELFF. The CDR3 DNA follows: TGTGCCAGCAGCTTGGCAGGGGTGGCCGGGGAGCTGTTTTTT.

V gene TRBV5-4 combines with J gene TRBJ1-4; weak D call: TRBD1 (5 bases). Germline V CDR1 and CDR2: SGHNT, YYREEE (reference sequence). The CDR3 sequence is 13 residues long. Trimming shortened V by 1 base and J by 6 bases, and 7 bases separated the two germline ends. CDR3 sequence reads: CASSLKGDEKLFF. CDR3 nucleotide sequence: TGTGCCAGCAGCTTGAAAGGGGATGAAAAACTGTTTTTT.

This clone was detected many times. At the DNA level, this CDR3 is encoded by other sequences in the same sample as well. The rearrangement joins TRBV5-1 to TRBJ2-5; 8 bases fit TRBD1. CDR3 length: 13 amino acids. V lost 3 bases to trimming and J lost 4 bases; unmatched junction nucleotides: 2. Germline CDR1 SGHRS, CDR2 YFSETQ. The CDR3 sequence: CASSYGQGETQYF. The CDR3, as DNA: TGCGCCAGCAGCTATGGACAGGGAGAGACCCAGTACTTC.

The chain combines TRBV7-9 with TRBJ1-1; 7 nucleotides match TRBD1. The trim removed 8 bases at V and 0 bases at J, leaving 12 bases unmatched. Germline-derived CDR1 and CDR2 are SEHNR and FQNEAQ (reference sequence). The CDR3 loop spans 16 amino acids. The CDR3, as DNA: TGTGCCAGCGGCAGGGGGGGTCTATTCATGAACACTGAAGCTTTCTTT. Protein: CASGRGGLFMNTEAFF.

The chain links TRBV5-4 to TRBJ2-5, with D unresolved. The CDR3 runs 12 residues. V gave up 3 bases and J gave up 2 bases, with 5 bases separating them. Germline loops: CDR1 SGHNT, CDR2 YYREEE (reference sequence). The CDR3 protein is CASSSGQETQYF. The CDR3 DNA sequence: TGTGCCAGCAGCTCTGGGCAAGAGACCCAGTACTTC.

V and J are TRBV7-9 and TRBJ2-5; D gene ambiguous. Per the germline V gene, CDR1 is SEHNR and CDR2 is FQNEAQ (reference sequence). Trimming shortened V by 5 bases and J by 2 bases, and 15 bases separated the two germline ends. This CDR3 has 15 residues. The CDR3 nucleotides are TGTGCCAGCAGCCCTCCTCTGGGGATACAAGAGACCCAGTACTTC. It yields the protein CASSPPLGIQETQYF.

The chain recombines TRBV19 with TRBJ2-7; TRBD2 matches 7 bases. V was clipped by 4 bases and J by 5 bases; unmatched bases: 5. The CDR3 is 13 residues long. Germline values: CDR1 LNHDA, CDR2 SQIVND (reference sequence). CDR3 residues: CASSSGSTNEQYF. CDR3 nucleotides: TGTGCCAGTAGTAGCGGGAGTACTAACGAGCAGTACTTC. Full variable domain (rest looked up from reference TRBV19 and TRBJ2-7): DGGITQSPKYLFRKEGQNVTLSCEQNLNHDAMYWYRQDPGQGLRLIYYSQIVNDFQKGDIAEGYSVSREKKESFPLTVTSAQKNPTAFYLCASSSGSTNEQYFGPGTRLTVT.

This clone was seen a handful of times. This sequence joins TRBV4-1 and TRBJ1-2, with D hard to call. The ends were cut back, 1 base at V and 3 bases at J, with 12 bases in the middle. This CDR3 has 15 residues. Germline-derived CDR1 and CDR2 are MGHRA and YSYEKL. The CDR3 sequence: CASSQGEARYYGYTF. CDR3 coding DNA: TGCGCCAGCAGCCAAGGTGAGGCCCGATACTATGGCTACACCTTC.

A single count supports this clone. This sequence joins TRBV6-1 and TRBJ2-4; D might be TRBD2 (6 bases). V lost 6 bases, J lost 6 bases, and 12 bases lay in between. Germline V CDR1 and CDR2: MNHNS, SASEGT. The CDR3 spans 13 residues. This CDR3 reads CASRAFSGNIQYF. CDR3 coding DNA: TGTGCCAGCAGAGCTTTTAGCGGAAACATTCAGTACTTC.

V and J are TRBV7-2 and TRBJ2-7; D may be TRBD2 (5 bases). This CDR3 is built from 13 residues. V lost 0 bases and J 5 bases, leaving 8 bases between the germline ends. Germline values: CDR1 SGHTA, CDR2 FQGNSA. This chain's CDR3 is CASSLARGDEQYF. The CDR3 DNA reads as TGTGCCAGCAGCTTAGCCCGGGGTGACGAGCAGTACTTC.

V and J are TRBV10-2 and TRBJ2-7, with TRBD1 as a possible D gene (7 bases). The CDR3 has 17 residues. Germline CDR1 WSHSY, CDR2 SAAADI. V gave up 4 bases and J gave up 5 bases, with 24 bases separating them. This CDR3 reads CASSGPQGPGAFHEQYF. In DNA, the CDR3 is TGCGCCAGCAGTGGCCCACAGGGGCCGGGAGCGTTCCACGAGCAGTACTTC.

This chain links TRBV27 with TRBJ2-1; D may be TRBD1 (5 bases). V shed 6 bases and J shed 0 bases, with 12 bases lying between them. CDR1 is MNHEY, CDR2 SMNVEV, per germline (reference sequence). The CDR3 covers 15 residues. The CDR3 DNA follows: TGTGCCAGCAGCCAGGGCCTTGACTCCTACAATGAGCAGTTCTTC. This codes for CASSQGLDSYNEQFF.

The CDR3 region is CASKAGLAGGPGSGELFF. The CDR3 bases are TGTGCCAGTAAAGCCGGACTAGCGGGAGGGCCGGGGTCCGGGGAGCTGTTTTTT. The chain joins TRBV19 to TRBJ2-2, with 15 bases matching TRBD2. Germline CDR1 reads LNHDA; CDR2 reads SQIVND (reference sequence). The CDR3 is 18 amino acids. Trimming took 7 bases from V and 6 from J; bases not matched to a gene: 12.

This chain connects TRBV11-2 to TRBJ2-5; D possibly corresponds to TRBD2 (5 bases). CDR1 is SGHAT and CDR2 is FQNNGV in the germline V gene. With 3 bases removed from V and 0 bases from J, the gap between germline ends came to 14 bases. This CDR3 is 16 amino acids long. The CDR3 DNA reads TGTGCCAGCAGCTTTTTCGTTTCTAGCTACCAAGAGACCCAGTACTTC. Protein product: CASSFFVSSYQETQYF. The variable domain in full, completed from reference TRBV11-2 and TRBJ2-5, reads EAGVAQSPRYKIIEKRQSVAFWCNPISGHATLYWYQQILGQGPKLLIQFQNNGVVDDSQLPKDRFSAERLKGVDSTLKIQPAKLEDSAVYLCASSFFVSSYQETQYFGPGTRLLVL.

This rearrangement joins TRBV5-4 to TRBJ2-1; no definite D call. Germline CDR1 and CDR2: SGHNT and YYREEE (reference sequence). The CDR3 totals 12 residues. Trimming shortened V by 1 base and J by 6 bases, and 5 bases separated the two germline ends. The CDR3 loop reads CASSLTFNEQFF. CDR3 nucleotides: TGTGCCAGCAGCTTGACCTTCAATGAGCAGTTCTTC. Variable domain in full (rest from reference TRBV5-4 and TRBJ2-1): ETGVTQSPTHLIKTRGQQVTLRCSSQSGHNTVSWYQQALGQGPQFIFQYYREEENGRGNFPPRFSGLQFPNYSSELNVNALELDDSALYLCASSLTFNEQFFGPGTRLTVL.

The V call is TRBV9, the J call TRBJ1-3; D gene uncertain. Germline CDR1 is SGDLS and CDR2 is YYNGEE. V was clipped by 1 base and J by 2 bases, with 16 bases between them. The CDR3 loop spans 17 amino acids. The CDR3 nucleotides are TGTGCCAGCAGCGTATGGTCCCAATGGGCGACTGGAAACACCATATATTTT. Translation gives CASSVWSQWATGNTIYF.

The chain links TRBV27 to TRBJ2-6; TRBD1 or TRBD2 may be the D gene (5 bases each). Germline-derived CDR1 and CDR2 are MNHEY and SMNVEV (reference sequence). The V gene lost 6 bases and the J gene lost 2 bases, with 11 bases spanning the gap. The length of the CDR3 is 15 residues. The CDR3 reads CASRSQGAGANVLTF. CDR3 nucleotide sequence: TGTGCCAGCAGATCCCAGGGAGCTGGGGCCAACGTCCTGACTTTC.

DNA for the CDR3: TGTGCCAGCAGCCCAACACCAGGGACTGGACGGAGCAATCAGCCCCAGCATTTT. Translating it yields CASSPTPGTGRSNQPQHF. The chain couples TRBV7-8 to TRBJ1-5, with D maybe TRBD1 (5 bases). Per the germline V gene, CDR1 is SGHVS and CDR2 is FQNEAQ. CDR3 length: 18 residues. The V end lost 5 bases, the J end lost 1 base, and 21 bases lay between the germline ends.

The chain combines TRBV2 with TRBJ2-1; maybe TRBD1 (6 bases). This CDR3 is 11 amino acids long. V was pared by 11 bases and J by 8 bases, with 13 bases between. CDR1 is SNHLY, CDR2 FYNNEI, per germline. CDR3: CAGDIQDEQFF. CDR3 in DNA: TGTGCCGGGGACATCCAAGATGAGCAGTTCTTC. The entire variable domain, with the rest obtained from reference TRBV2 and TRBJ2-1, is as follows: EPEVTQTPSHQVTQMGQEVILRCVPISNHLYFYWYRQILGQKVEFLVSFYNNEISEKSEIFDDQFSVERPDGSNFTLKIRSTKLEDSAMYFCAGDIQDEQFFGPGTRLTVL.